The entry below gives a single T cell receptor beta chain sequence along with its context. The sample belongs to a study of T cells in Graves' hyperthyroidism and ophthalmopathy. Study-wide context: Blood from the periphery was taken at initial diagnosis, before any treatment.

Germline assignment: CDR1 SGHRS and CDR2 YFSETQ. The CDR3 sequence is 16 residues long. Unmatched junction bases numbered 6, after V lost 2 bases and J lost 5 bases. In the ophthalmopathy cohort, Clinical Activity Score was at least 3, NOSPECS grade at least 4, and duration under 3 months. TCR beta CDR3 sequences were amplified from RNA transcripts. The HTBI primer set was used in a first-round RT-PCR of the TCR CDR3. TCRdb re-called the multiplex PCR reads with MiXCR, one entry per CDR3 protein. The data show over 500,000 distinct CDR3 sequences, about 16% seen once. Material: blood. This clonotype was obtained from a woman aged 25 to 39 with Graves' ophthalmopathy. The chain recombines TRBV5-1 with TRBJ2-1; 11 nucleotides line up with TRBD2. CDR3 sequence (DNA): TGCGCCAGCAGCTTACTAGCGGGGGAATTCAACAATGAGCAGTTCTTC. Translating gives CASSLLAGEFNNEQFF.